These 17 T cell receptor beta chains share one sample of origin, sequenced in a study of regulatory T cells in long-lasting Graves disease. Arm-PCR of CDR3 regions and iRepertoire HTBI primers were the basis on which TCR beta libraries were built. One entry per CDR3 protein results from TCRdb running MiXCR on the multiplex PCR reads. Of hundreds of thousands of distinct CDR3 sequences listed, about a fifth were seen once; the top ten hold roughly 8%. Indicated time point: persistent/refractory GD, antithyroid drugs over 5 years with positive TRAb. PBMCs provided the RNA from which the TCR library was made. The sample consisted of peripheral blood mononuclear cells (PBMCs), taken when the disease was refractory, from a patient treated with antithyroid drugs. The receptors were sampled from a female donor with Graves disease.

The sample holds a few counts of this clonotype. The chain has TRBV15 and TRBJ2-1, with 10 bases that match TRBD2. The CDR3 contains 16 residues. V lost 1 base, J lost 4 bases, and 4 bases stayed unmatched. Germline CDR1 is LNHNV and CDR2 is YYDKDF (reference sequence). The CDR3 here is CATSRGRLAGYNEQFF. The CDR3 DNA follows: TGTGCCACCAGCAGAGGAAGACTAGCGGGTTACAATGAGCAGTTCTTC. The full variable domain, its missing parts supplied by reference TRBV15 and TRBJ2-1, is DAMVIQNPRYQVTQFGKPVTLSCSQTLNHNVMYWYQQKSSQAPKLLFHYYDKDFNNEADTPDNFQSRRPNTSFCFLDIRSPGLGDTAMYLCATSRGRLAGYNEQFFGPGTRLTVL.

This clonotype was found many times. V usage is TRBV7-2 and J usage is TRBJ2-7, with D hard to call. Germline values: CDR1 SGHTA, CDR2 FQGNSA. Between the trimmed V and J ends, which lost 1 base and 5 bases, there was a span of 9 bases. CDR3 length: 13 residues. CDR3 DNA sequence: TGTGCCAGCAGCTTAGATAGAAGGGACGAGCAGTACTTC. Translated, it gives CASSLDRRDEQYF.

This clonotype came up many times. CDR3 loop: CASSLSGEQYF. The CDR3 DNA is TGTGCCAGCAGCTTATCGGGCGAGCAGTACTTC. The chain is built from TRBV7-9 and TRBJ2-7; D unclear. Trimming removed 2 bases at V and 6 bases at J, with 5 bases between. The CDR3 runs to 11 residues. Germline V gene data show CDR1 as SEHNR and CDR2 as FQNEAQ (reference sequence).

The CDR3 DNA sequence: TGTGCCTGGAGAGGGATTGGACAGCGGAGCTCCTATAATTCACCCCTCCACTTT. Protein product: CAWRGIGQRSSYNSPLHF. J is TRBJ1-6 and V is TRBV30; tentatively, D is TRBD1 (6 bases). The V and J ends lost 3 bases and 0 bases respectively, with 18 bases between them. Germline V gene lookup returns CDR1 GTSNPN and CDR2 SVGIG (reference sequence). The CDR3 runs 18 residues.

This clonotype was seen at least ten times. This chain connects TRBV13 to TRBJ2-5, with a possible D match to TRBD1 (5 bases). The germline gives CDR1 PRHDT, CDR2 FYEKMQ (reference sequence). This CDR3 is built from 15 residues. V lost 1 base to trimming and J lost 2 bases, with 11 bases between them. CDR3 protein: CASSLAAQEQETQYF. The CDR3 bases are TGTGCCAGCAGCTTAGCCGCACAGGAGCAAGAGACCCAGTACTTC.

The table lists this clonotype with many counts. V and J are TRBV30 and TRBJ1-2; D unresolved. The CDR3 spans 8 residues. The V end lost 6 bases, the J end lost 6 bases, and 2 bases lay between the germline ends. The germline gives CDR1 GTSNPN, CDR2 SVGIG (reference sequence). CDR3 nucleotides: TGTGCCTGCAATGGCTACACCTTC. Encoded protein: CACNGYTF.

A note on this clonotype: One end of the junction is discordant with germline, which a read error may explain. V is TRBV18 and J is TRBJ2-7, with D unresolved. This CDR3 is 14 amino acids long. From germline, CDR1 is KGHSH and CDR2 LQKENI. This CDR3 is CAGSRGGKTYEQYF. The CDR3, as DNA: TGTGCCGGCTCCCGAGGCGGAAAGACCTACGAGCAGTACTTC. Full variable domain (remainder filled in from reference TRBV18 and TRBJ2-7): NAGVMQNPRHLVRRRGQEARLRCSPMKGHSHVYWYRQLPEEGLKFMVYLQKENIIDESGMPKERFSAEFPKEGPSILRIQQVVRGDSAAYFCAGSRGGKTYEQYFGPGTRLTVT.

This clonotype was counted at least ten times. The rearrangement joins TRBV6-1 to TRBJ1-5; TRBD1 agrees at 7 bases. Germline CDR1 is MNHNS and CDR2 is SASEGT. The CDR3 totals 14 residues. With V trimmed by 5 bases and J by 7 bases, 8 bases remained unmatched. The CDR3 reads CASSRQGTSQPQHF. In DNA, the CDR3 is TGTGCCAGCAGTCGACAGGGTACAAGCCAGCCCCAGCATTTT.

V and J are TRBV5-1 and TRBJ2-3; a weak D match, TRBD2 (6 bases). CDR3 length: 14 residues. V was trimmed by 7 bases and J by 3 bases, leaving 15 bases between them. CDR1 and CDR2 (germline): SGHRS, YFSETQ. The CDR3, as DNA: TGCGCCAGCGGGGACGGGGGAGGAACAGATACGCAGTATTTT. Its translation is CASGDGGGTDTQYF.

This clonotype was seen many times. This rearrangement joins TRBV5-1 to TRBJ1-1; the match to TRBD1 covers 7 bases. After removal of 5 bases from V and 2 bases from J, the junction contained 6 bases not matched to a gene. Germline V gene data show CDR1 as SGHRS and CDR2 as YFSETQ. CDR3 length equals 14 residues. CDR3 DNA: TGCGCCAGCAGGGTGCGGACAGGAAACACTGAAGCTTTCTTT. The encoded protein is CASRVRTGNTEAFF.

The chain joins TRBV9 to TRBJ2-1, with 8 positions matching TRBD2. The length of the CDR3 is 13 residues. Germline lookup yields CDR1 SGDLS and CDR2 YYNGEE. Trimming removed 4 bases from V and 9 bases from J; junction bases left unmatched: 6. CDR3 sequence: CASSLSGGAEQFF. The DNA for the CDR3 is TGTGCCAGCAGCCTATCCGGGGGGGCTGAGCAGTTCTTC. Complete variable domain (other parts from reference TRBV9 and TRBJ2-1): DSGVTQTPKHLITATGQRVTLRCSPRSGDLSVYWYQQSLDQGLQFLIQYYNGEERAKGNILERFSAQQFPDLHSELNLSSLELGDSALYFCASSLSGGAEQFFGPGTRLTVL.

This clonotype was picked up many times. The CDR3 protein is CASSLVSRAGETQYF. The CDR3 DNA reads TGTGCCAGCAGCTTAGTGAGCAGGGCCGGGGAGACCCAGTACTTC. The genes are TRBV7-2 and TRBJ2-5; TRBD1 might be the D (5 bases). The CDR3 consists of 15 residues. The V end lost 1 base, the J end lost 5 bases, and 14 bases lay between the germline ends. Germline V lookup: CDR1 SGHTA, CDR2 FQGNSA.

For the CDR3, the DNA is TGTGCCAGCAGTAACCCAGGCGGGTACAATGAGCAGTTCTTC. Residues: CASSNPGGYNEQFF. The chain carries TRBV6-2 or TRBV6-3 and TRBJ2-1, with D tentatively TRBD2 (5 bases). CDR1 is MNHEY, CDR2 SVGEGT, per germline. This CDR3 spans 14 amino acids. Between the trimmed V and J ends, which lost 5 bases and 4 bases, there was a span of 12 bases.

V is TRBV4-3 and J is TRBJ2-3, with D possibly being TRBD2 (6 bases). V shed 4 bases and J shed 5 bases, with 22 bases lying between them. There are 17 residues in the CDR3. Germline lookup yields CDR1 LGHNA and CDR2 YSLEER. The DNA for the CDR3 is TGCGCCAGCAGCCTGAGTGCCGGAGGGAGAGGCATAGATACGCAGTATTTT. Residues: CASSLSAGGRGIDTQYF.

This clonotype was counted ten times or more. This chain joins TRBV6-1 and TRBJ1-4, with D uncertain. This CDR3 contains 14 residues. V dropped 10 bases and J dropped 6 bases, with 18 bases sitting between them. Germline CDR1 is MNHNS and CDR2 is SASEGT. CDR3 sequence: CATSVGFGDEKLFF. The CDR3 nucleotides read TGTGCCACCTCCGTGGGGTTTGGTGATGAAAAACTGTTTTTT.

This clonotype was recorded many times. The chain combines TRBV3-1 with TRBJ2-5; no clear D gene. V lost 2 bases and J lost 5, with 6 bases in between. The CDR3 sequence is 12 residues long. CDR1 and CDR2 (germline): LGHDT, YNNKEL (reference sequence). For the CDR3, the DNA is TGTGCCAGCAGCCAAAAAGCGGAGACCCAGTACTTC. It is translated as CASSQKAETQYF.

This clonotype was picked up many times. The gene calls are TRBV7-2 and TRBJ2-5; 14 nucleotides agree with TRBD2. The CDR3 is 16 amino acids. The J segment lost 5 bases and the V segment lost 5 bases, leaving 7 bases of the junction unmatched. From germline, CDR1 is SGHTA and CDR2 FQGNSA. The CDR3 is CASSRGLAGGYETQYF. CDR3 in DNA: TGTGCCAGCAGCAGAGGACTAGCGGGAGGCTACGAGACCCAGTACTTC.